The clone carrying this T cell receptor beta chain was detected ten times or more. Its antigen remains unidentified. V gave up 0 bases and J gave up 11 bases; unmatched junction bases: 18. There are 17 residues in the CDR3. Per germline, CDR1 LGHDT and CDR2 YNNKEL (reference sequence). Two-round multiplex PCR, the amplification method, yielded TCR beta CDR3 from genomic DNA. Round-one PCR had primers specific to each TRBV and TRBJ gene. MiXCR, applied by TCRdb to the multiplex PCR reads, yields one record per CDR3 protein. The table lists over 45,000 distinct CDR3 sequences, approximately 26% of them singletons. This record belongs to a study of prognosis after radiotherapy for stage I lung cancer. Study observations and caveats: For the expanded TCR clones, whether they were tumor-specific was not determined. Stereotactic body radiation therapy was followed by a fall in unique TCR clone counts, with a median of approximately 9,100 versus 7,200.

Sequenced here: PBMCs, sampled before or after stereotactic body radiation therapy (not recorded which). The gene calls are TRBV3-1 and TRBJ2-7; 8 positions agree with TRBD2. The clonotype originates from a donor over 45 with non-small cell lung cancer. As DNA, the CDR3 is TGTGCCAGCAGCCAAGACTCTCCGGGACTAGTCTCGGGTATGGAGTACTTC. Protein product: CASSQDSPGLVSGMEYF.